This T cell receptor (beta chain) derives from a study of blood T cell repertoires in COVID-19. About the research overall: Material from acute and convalescent COVID-19 was sourced from the United States, Italy and Spain. The cDNA or gDNA used as material had been derived from T cells, B-cell-depleted T cells, or PBMCs.

The table came from immunoSEQ multiplex PCR; TCRdb's copy has only in-frame clones and leaves some out. The sample gives more than 150,000 clones, roughly four fifths of which show up once; 5.5% to 7.5% is in the top ten. Germline loops: CDR1 MGHDK, CDR2 SYGVNS. Deletions cut 5 bases from V and 4 bases from J, with 13 bases between. CDR3 length: 14 residues. The TCR originated in a human donor in a cohort sampled during active COVID-19. J is TRBJ2-3 and V is TRBV25-1, with D possibly matching TRBD1 (6 bases). The specimen sequenced was peripheral blood. The CDR3 DNA reads as TGTGCCAGCAGTCCGAGGGGGTGGGCAGATACGCAGTATTTT. Translation gives CASSPRGWADTQYF. Filled out from reference TRBV25-1 and TRBJ2-3, the complete variable domain reads EADIYQTPRYLVIGTGKKITLECSQTMGHDKMYWYQQDPGMELHLIHYSYGVNSTEKGDLSSESTVSRIRTEHFPLTLESARPSHTSQYLCASSPRGWADTQYFGPGTRLTVL.